This T cell receptor beta chain is from a study of PD-1 blockade in classical Hodgkin lymphoma. As for the study in general: The patients were dosed with nivolumab 3 mg/kg, infused intravenously every 2 weeks.

On this clone: As yet, its antigen is unknown.

Study findings and constraints: According to reports, newly diagnosed patients had lower baseline TCR diversity than healthy donors, and relapsed/refractory patients had lower baseline TCR diversity still.

Patients all relapsed after autologous stem cell transplantation, and there was variation in brentuximab vedotin exposure. This CDR3 comprises 13 residues. Between the trimmed V and J ends, which lost 7 bases and 4 bases, there was a span of 10 bases. Germline V gene data show CDR1 as SNHLY and CDR2 as FYNNEI. Assay: immunoSEQ multiplex PCR; the TCRdb copy retains only in-frame clones and omits some. The data show under 65,000 clones, 85% to 90% seen once. The V gene is TRBV2, the J gene TRBJ1-4, with D uncertain. The source is a human donor with classical Hodgkin lymphoma. Sequenced material: peripheral blood mononuclear cells (PBMCs), taken at baseline. The CDR3 loop reads CASKVQINEKLFF. CDR3 DNA: TGTGCCAGCAAGGTACAGATTAATGAAAAACTGTTTTTT.